The next 12 T cell receptor delta chains were all read from a single sample in a study of Vδ1+ human thymocytes. Study findings and constraints: Thymic TRG and TRD repertoires appeared highly polyclonal.

The antigens for these receptors are not known. The template was reverse-transcribed extracted RNA. CDR3 amplicons came from multiplex PCR with pooled V-gene forward and constant-region reverse primers. TCRdb re-processed the multiplex PCR reads using CATT. This repertoire shows roughly 50,000 delta-chain clones, roughly 15% found once; its top ten account for roughly 0.5%. Sequencing was performed on Vdelta1+ gamma-delta thymocytes from the thymus. The sample's subset: FACS-sorted CD3+ TCRalphabeta- TCRVdelta1+ TCRVdelta2- thymocytes. Receptors were obtained from a boy younger than two who had congenital heart surgery.

The V and J genes are TRDV1 and TRDJ1, with 9 bases aligning to TRDD3. With 4 bases clipped from V and 0 bases from J, the junction kept 27 bases outside the gene matches. CDR1 and CDR2 from the germline V gene are TSWWSYY and QGS. The CDR3 contains 23 residues. The CDR3 DNA sequence: TGTGCTCTTGGGGTACAGTCGTGCGGGGGCCCTCCTACTGGGGGACAGTACACCGATAAACTCATCTTT. Translation gives CALGVQSCGGPPTGGQYTDKLIF.

This clone has just a few counts. Other DNA sequences from this sample encode an identical CDR3 as well. The chain is built from TRDV1 and TRDJ1; D remains unclear. The ends were cut back, 1 base at V and 0 bases at J, with 9 bases in the middle. Germline CDR1 is TSWWSYY and CDR2 is QGS. This CDR3 is 15 amino acids long. Here the CDR3 DNA reads TGTGCTCTTGGGGAACGTAGATCGTACACCGATAAACTCATCTTT. It is translated as CALGERRSYTDKLIF.

This chain links TRDV1 with TRDJ1, with TRDD3 identical over 11 bases. Germline V lookup: CDR1 TSWWSYY, CDR2 QGS. The CDR3 contains 28 residues. V trimming: 0 bases; J trimming: 0 bases; junction bases outside the gene matches: 36. As DNA, the CDR3 is TGTGCTCTTGGGGAACTAGGAGTCCTACGGAAATTACTGGGGGATATCCGAGCCGCCGGCCGGTACACCGATAAACTCATCTTT. Its translation is CALGELGVLRKLLGDIRAAGRYTDKLIF.

This clone occurred a few times. The gene calls are TRDV1 and TRDJ1, with D maybe TRDD2 (7 bases). Germline lookup yields CDR1 TSWWSYY and CDR2 QGS. V was cut by 2 bases and J by 0 bases, with 22 bases left in between. The CDR3 consists of 19 residues. The CDR3 nucleotides read TGTGCTCTTGGGGAAGCCGCCTTCCTGGGGACCCCGTACACCGATAAACTCATCTTT. It yields the protein CALGEAAFLGTPYTDKLIF.

The rearrangement links TRDV1 to TRDJ1, with 8 bases matching TRDD3. Germline V gene sequence: CDR1 TSWWSYY, CDR2 QGS. Germline trimming cut 4 bases from V and 0 bases from J; bases unmatched to any gene: 16. The CDR3 covers 19 residues. The CDR3 is CALGGRSLGDTDYTDKLIF. As DNA, the CDR3 is TGTGCTCTTGGGGGGAGGAGCCTGGGGGACACCGACTACACCGATAAACTCATCTTT.

V is TRDV1 and J is TRDJ1; no firm D call. The germline CDR1 and CDR2 sequences are TSWWSYY and QGS. The CDR3 spans 18 residues. Trimming pared 0 bases from V and 1 base from J, leaving 18 bases between. CDR3 sequence: CALGELVDLNVLTDKLIF. The CDR3 region has the DNA TGTGCTCTTGGGGAACTAGTCGACCTGAACGTCCTCACCGATAAACTCATCTTT.

The sample holds a few counts of this clone. This chain links TRDV1 with TRDJ1; 12 bases match TRDD3. Germline lookup yields CDR1 TSWWSYY and CDR2 QGS. This CDR3 region has 20 residues. V shed 4 bases, J shed 0 bases, and the junction held 15 bases outside the gene matches. CDR3 amino acids: CALGGLSYTGGYRYTDKLIF. CDR3 bases: TGTGCTCTTGGGGGACTGTCCTACACTGGGGGATACCGGTACACCGATAAACTCATCTTT.

The chain carries TRDV1 and TRDJ1, with D possibly being TRDD2 or TRDD3 (6 bases each). Between the trimmed V and J ends, which lost 0 bases and 0 bases, there was a span of 26 bases. Germline CDR1 is TSWWSYY and CDR2 is QGS. The CDR3 is made up of 21 amino acids. CDR3 loop: CALGELDLLPYWAGNTDKLIF. CDR3 nucleotides: TGTGCTCTTGGGGAACTTGATCTCCTACCTTACTGGGCGGGTAACACCGATAAACTCATCTTT.

The chain is built from TRDV1 and TRDJ1; 10 positions match TRDD3. The CDR3 has 26 amino acids. Germline V gene data show CDR1 as TSWWSYY and CDR2 as QGS. The trim removed 1 base at V and 0 bases at J, leaving 32 bases unmatched. The chain's CDR3 is CALGERSGSPIFPSWGIRAYTDKLIF. The CDR3, as DNA: TGTGCTCTTGGGGAACGGTCTGGGTCCCCCATATTCCCGAGCTGGGGGATAAGGGCGTACACCGATAAACTCATCTTT.

This clone has more than one count but fewer than ten. This rearrangement joins TRDV1 to TRDJ1; 7 bases match TRDD3. CDR1 is TSWWSYY and CDR2 is QGS in the germline V gene. The CDR3 length is 17 residues. J lost 2 bases, V lost 2 bases, and 11 bases had no gene match. The CDR3 protein is CALGEKTRGGSTDKLIF. The CDR3 nucleotides read TGTGCTCTTGGGGAAAAGACCCGGGGGGGATCTACCGATAAACTCATCTTT.

The chain employs TRDV1 and TRDJ1; a possible D gene is TRDD2 (6 bases). The length of the CDR3 is 22 residues. From germline, CDR1 is TSWWSYY and CDR2 QGS. The V and J ends lost 3 bases and 0 bases respectively, with 32 bases between them. CDR3 amino acids: CALGDRLTPGLPSVRNTDKLIF. CDR3 DNA sequence: TGTGCTCTTGGGGACCGGTTGACTCCCGGCCTTCCCTCCGTACGAAACACCGATAAACTCATCTTT.

This chain links TRDV1 with TRDJ1; the match to TRDD3 covers 10 bases. The germline V gene has CDR1 TSWWSYY and CDR2 QGS. Trimming took 3 bases from V and 5 from J; bases not matched to a gene: 12. This CDR3 has 17 amino acids. CDR3 protein: CALGETSSGGYGDKLIF. The CDR3 region has the DNA TGTGCTCTTGGGGAGACTTCCTCCGGGGGATACGGTGATAAACTCATCTTT.